The clone carrying this T cell receptor (beta chain) was observed once. Its antigen is undetermined. This entry belongs to a study of OX40 agonist ivuxolimab in advanced cancers. Study-level information: Among those enrolled, mean age was about 60 years (range roughly 23 to 79) and about 79% were male. Partial response was recorded in three patients: one hepatocellular carcinoma and two cutaneous melanoma cases.

Here immunoSEQ multiplex PCR was the method, and the copy in TCRdb shows in-frame clones only, minus some. The data show 60,000 to 85,000 clones, around 89% seen once. Germline CDR1 SGHTS, CDR2 YDEGEE. The CDR3 length is 13 residues. The germline V and J ends were trimmed by 3 bases and 8 bases, with 13 bases remaining between them. Regarding the study as a whole: Antigens targeted by the expanded peripheral T cells were not determined.

This rearrangement joins TRBV5-8 to TRBJ2-3; D may correspond to TRBD1 or TRBD2 (5 bases each). The source of this sequence is an adult with an advanced solid tumor such as melanoma, head and neck, liver or kidney cancer. Sequencing used CD4+ or CD8+ T cells sorted from blood, obtained in a trial of the OX40 agonist ivuxolimab. In nucleotides, the CDR3 is TGTGCCAGCAGCTCCGTGCCAGGGACTACGCAGTATTTT. Protein sequence: CASSSVPGTTQYF.